This is a list of T cell receptor beta chains from one sample in a study of T cells in Graves' hyperthyroidism and ophthalmopathy. TCRdb fed the multiplex PCR reads into MiXCR, producing one record per CDR3 protein. Of 250,000 to 300,000 distinct CDR3 sequences in the sample, about 15% were seen once. Sequences were obtained from blood. These receptor sequences come from a woman between 45 and 60 years old with Graves' hyperthyroidism that later progressed to Graves' ophthalmopathy. Both conserved end residues are part of each CDR3. The D gene is left open where the match is weak. A clone size is listed for some rows: how often the clone was seen (once, few, many), or a class if it is expanded.

V	D	size	J	DNA	CDR3
TRBV5-5	TRBD2	many	TRBJ2-1	TGTGCCAGCAGCTGGGAGGGAGCGGGGGAGCAGTTCTTC	CASSWEGAGEQFF
TRBV2	TRBD2	many	TRBJ2-1	TGTGCCAGCAAACCGGGCGCTAGCGGGAACTACAATGAGCAGTTCTTC	CASKPGASGNYNEQFF
TRBV2	-	many	TRBJ2-2	TGTGCCAGCAGTGCGATCGCGTCGAACACCGGGGAGCTGTTTTTT	CASSAIASNTGELFF
TRBV6-1	-	-	TRBJ2-5	TGTGCCAGCAGTGAAACCGGGTTAGAGACCCAGTACTTC	CASSETGLETQYF
TRBV9	-	few	TRBJ2-1	TGTGCCAGCAGCGTACTCTCAACCGCCTGGAACAATGAGCAGTTCTTC	CASSVLSTAWNNEQFF
TRBV5-1	-	-	TRBJ1-2	TGCGCCAGCAGCGCGCTGGGGGGCGGCTATGGCTACACCTTC	CASSALGGGYGYTF
TRBV28	TRBD1	many	TRBJ1-1	TGTGCCAGCAGTTTCGCAGGGGGATGGACTGAAGCTTTCTTT	CASSFAGGWTEAFF
TRBV28	-	many	TRBJ2-7	TGTGCCAGCAGCCCGTATCTTAACTTCGGGACCTCCTACGAGCAGTACTTC	CASSPYLNFGTSYEQYF
TRBV20-1	TRBD2	many	TRBJ2-1	TGCAGTGCTAGCGGACTAGCGGGAGTTAATGAGCAGTTCTTC	CSASGLAGVNEQFF
TRBV28	-	few	TRBJ1-2	TGTGCCAGCAGTTGGCAGGGTAGAGCTAACTATGGCTACACCTTC	CASSWQGRANYGYTF
TRBV13	TRBD1	many	TRBJ2-7	TGTGCCAGCAGCCCCGGGCCCTTGGACAGGGCCAACGAGCAGTACTTC	CASSPGPLDRANEQYF
TRBV27	-	many	TRBJ2-1	TGTGCCAGCAGCCTGCAACTACGCCCCAATGAGCAGTTCTTC	CASSLQLRPNEQFF
TRBV30	-	-	TRBJ1-5	TGTGCCTGGAGTGTTGGAGACAATCAGCCCCAGCATTTT	CAWSVGDNQPQHF
TRBV11-2	TRBD1	-	TRBJ1-5	TGTGCCAGCAGCTTAACGCAGGGGGCGCGAGGAAATCAGCCCCAGCATTTT	CASSLTQGARGNQPQHF
TRBV6-4	-	few	TRBJ2-1	TGTGCCAGCAGTGCCTCTGTTGAGTACAATGAGCAGTTCTTC	CASSASVEYNEQFF
TRBV9	TRBD1	few	TRBJ2-7	TGTGCCAGCAGCGTAGCACAGGGGGCGTACGAGCAGTACTTC	CASSVAQGAYEQYF
TRBV5-8	TRBD2	-	TRBJ2-5	TGTGCCAGCAGCCTAGGGACTAGCGGAGTTAGGGAGACCCAGTACTTC	CASSLGTSGVRETQYF
TRBV19	-	-	TRBJ2-1	TGTGCCAGTAGTATGGTCCCCGGGAGAGGGAATGAGCAGTTCTTC	CASSMVPGRGNEQFF
TRBV29-1	-	-	TRBJ2-7	TGCAGCGTTGAAGATCTAGGCAGGGGCTACGAGCAGTACTTC	CSVEDLGRGYEQYF
TRBV7-9	-	many	TRBJ2-1	TGTGCCAGCAGCTTAGTGCGTCAGACTTACAATGAGCAGTTCTTC	CASSLVRQTYNEQFF
TRBV7-9	-	few	TRBJ1-2	TGTGCCAGCAGCTTAGAACAGCTTTCATATGGCTACACCTTC	CASSLEQLSYGYTF
TRBV11-2	-	many	TRBJ2-5	TGTGCCAGCAGCACCTTTAGGATGGAGACCCAGTACTTC	CASSTFRMETQYF
TRBV10-2	-	once	TRBJ2-7	TGCGCCAGCAGTGCTGAAAGCAGGGGGGACTACGAGCAGTACTTC	CASSAESRGDYEQYF
TRBV20-1	-	many	TRBJ1-2	TGCAGTGCTAGAGGGGGCGGGAACTATGGCTACACCTTC	CSARGGGNYGYTF
TRBV20-1	-	many	TRBJ2-7	TGCAGTGCTAGGCGGCACGGAGTGAACGAGCAGTACTTC	CSARRHGVNEQYF
TRBV10-3	-	many	TRBJ1-4	TGTGCCATCAGACCGACAGGCGCTGAAAAACTGTTTTTT	CAIRPTGAEKLFF
TRBV18	-	many	TRBJ2-1	TGTGCCAGCTCACCACCGGGGAGCGAGGGCAACAATGAGCAGTTCTTC	CASSPPGSEGNNEQFF
TRBV6-1	-	many	TRBJ1-1	TGTGCCGGGGACAAGGGTGGCTCTCGGCTTACTGAAGCTTTCTTT	CAGDKGGSRLTEAFF
TRBV6-1	TRBD1	many	TRBJ2-2	TGTGCCAGCAGAGACCGACAGGGGGCGAACACCGGGGAGCTGTTTTTT	CASRDRQGANTGELFF
TRBV7-8	TRBD2	many	TRBJ2-1	TGTGCCAGCAGCTTGAGGGCGGGAGGGCCCAATGAGCAGTTCTTC	CASSLRAGGPNEQFF
TRBV9	-	once	TRBJ2-1	TGTGCCAGCGATTCAGCAGGGATTTCCTCCTACAATGAGCAGTTCTTC	CASDSAGISSYNEQFF
TRBV27	-	many	TRBJ2-7	TGTGCCAGCAGTCCTGGGGCGGTTGAGCAGTACTTC	CASSPGAVEQYF
TRBV30	-	many	TRBJ2-7	TGTGCCTGGAGTGTCCTCCACGCGACGGGGGAGCAGTACTTC	CAWSVLHATGEQYF
TRBV28	TRBD2	many	TRBJ2-3	TGTGCCAGCGGCCTAGCGGGGGGGGCAGATACGCAGTATTTT	CASGLAGGADTQYF
TRBV19	-	many	TRBJ2-5	TGTGCCAGTAGTCCCAGTACAGGTGGAGAGACCCAGTACTTC	CASSPSTGGETQYF
TRBV4-1	-	many	TRBJ2-1	TGCGCCAGCAGCCTCCGGCGCCCGGCCGGCTCCTACAATGAGCAGTTCTTC	CASSLRRPAGSYNEQFF
TRBV29-1	-	many	TRBJ2-7	TGCAGCGTTTACGGGGGCGAGCTGTTCAGGGGCGACGAGCAGTACTTC	CSVYGGELFRGDEQYF
TRBV24-1	TRBD1	many	TRBJ2-1	TGTGCCACCAGTGATGAACCGGGACAGGGGAACAATGAGCAGTTCTTC	CATSDEPGQGNNEQFF
TRBV2	-	-	TRBJ2-2	TGTGCCAGCAGACGCCCCGGGGAGCTGTTTTTT	CASRRPGELFF
TRBV27	-	many	TRBJ2-5	TGTGCCAGCAGTCTACAATCCAGGGGCCAAGAGACCCAGTACTTC	CASSLQSRGQETQYF
TRBV6-5	-	many	TRBJ2-1	TGTGCCAGCAGTTACGGGGCCGGGAGCTCTTTAGATGAGCAGTTCTTC	CASSYGAGSSLDEQFF
TRBV15	-	many	TRBJ2-7	TGTGCCACCAGCAGAGGAGGGGGGGTATCCGAGCAGTACTTC	CATSRGGGVSEQYF
TRBV5-1	-	many	TRBJ2-7	TGCGCCAGCAGCCAGGTCGACCAGGGCCCCTACGAGCAGTACTTC	CASSQVDQGPYEQYF
TRBV18	TRBD1	many	TRBJ2-1	TGTGCCAGCTCAACTGTGGGACAGGGGGCGAACAATGAGCAGTTCTTC	CASSTVGQGANNEQFF
TRBV27	-	many	TRBJ2-1	TGTGCCAGCAGTCCCCATCCCCTAGGTACGCATGAGCAGTTCTTC	CASSPHPLGTHEQFF
TRBV19	TRBD2	few	TRBJ2-1	TGTGCCAGTAAGGAGACTAGCGGGAGTGAGCAGTTCTTC	CASKETSGSEQFF
TRBV18	TRBD2	many	TRBJ2-5	TGTGCCAGCTCACCAACGACTAGCAGCCAAGAGACCCAGTACTTC	CASSPTTSSQETQYF
TRBV20-1	-	few	TRBJ2-3	TGCAGTGCCACCTTTTGGGGCAGGGGAGTAGATACGCAGTATTTT	CSATFWGRGVDTQYF
TRBV18	TRBD1	many	TRBJ1-2	TGTGCCAGCTCACCACCCGGGACAGGGAGCGGCTACACCTTC	CASSPPGTGSGYTF
TRBV19	TRBD2	-	TRBJ2-1	TGTGCCAGTAGTACTCAGCGGGAGTCACAGTTCTTC	CASSTQRESQFF
TRBV6-5	TRBD2	-	TRBJ2-1	TGTGCCAGCAGTTACGAAGGTAGCGGGGAAAATGAGCAGTTCTTC	CASSYEGSGENEQFF